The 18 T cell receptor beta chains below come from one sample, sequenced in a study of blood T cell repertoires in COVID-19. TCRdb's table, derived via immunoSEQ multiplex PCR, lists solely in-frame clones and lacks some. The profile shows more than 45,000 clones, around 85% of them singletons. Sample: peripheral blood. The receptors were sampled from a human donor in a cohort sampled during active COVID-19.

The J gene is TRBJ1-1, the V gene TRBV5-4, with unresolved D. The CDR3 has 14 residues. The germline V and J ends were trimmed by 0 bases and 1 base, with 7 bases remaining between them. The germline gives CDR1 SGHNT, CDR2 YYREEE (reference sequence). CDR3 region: CASSLGRRNTEAFF. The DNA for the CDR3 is TGTGCCAGCAGCTTGGGGCGGAGGAACACTGAAGCTTTCTTT.

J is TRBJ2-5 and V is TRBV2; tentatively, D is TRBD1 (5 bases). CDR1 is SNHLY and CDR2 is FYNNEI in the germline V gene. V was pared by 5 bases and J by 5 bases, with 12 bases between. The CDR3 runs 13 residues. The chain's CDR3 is CASSFGPGETQYF. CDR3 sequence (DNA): TGTGCCAGCAGTTTTGGTCCAGGGGAGACCCAGTACTTC.

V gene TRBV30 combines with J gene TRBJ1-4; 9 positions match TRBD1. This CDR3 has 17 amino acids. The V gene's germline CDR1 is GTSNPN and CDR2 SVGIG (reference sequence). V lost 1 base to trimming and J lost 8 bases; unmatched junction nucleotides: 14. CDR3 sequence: CAWSGRDRERGEEKLFF. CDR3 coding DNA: TGTGCCTGGAGTGGCCGGGACAGGGAGAGGGGGGAAGAAAAACTGTTTTTT.

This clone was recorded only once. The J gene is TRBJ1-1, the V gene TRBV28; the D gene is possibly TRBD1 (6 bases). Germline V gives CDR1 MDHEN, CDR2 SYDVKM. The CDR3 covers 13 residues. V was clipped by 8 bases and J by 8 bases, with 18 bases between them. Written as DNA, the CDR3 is TGTGCCAGCCTTGACAGGCAATGGTTGGAAGCTTTCTTT. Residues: CASLDRQWLEAFF.

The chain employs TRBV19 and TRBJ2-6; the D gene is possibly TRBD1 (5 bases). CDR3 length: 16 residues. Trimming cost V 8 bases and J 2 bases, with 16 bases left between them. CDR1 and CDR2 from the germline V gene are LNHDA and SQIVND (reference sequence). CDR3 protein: CASQSGSPAGANVLTF. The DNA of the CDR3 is TGTGCCAGTCAGTCAGGGTCCCCCGCTGGGGCCAACGTCCTGACTTTC.

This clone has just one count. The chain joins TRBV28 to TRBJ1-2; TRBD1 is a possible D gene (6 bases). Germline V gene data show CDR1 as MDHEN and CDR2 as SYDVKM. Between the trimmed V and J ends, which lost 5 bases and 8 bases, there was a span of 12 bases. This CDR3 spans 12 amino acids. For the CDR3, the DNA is TGTGCCAGCAGTCCTGGACAGTTGGGCTACACCTTC. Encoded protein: CASSPGQLGYTF.

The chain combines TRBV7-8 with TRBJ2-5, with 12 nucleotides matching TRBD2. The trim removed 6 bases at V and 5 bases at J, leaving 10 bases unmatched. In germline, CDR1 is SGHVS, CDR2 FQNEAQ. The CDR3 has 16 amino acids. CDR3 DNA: TGTGCCAGCAGTAGGCGACTAGCGGGAGATGAGGAGACCCAGTACTTC. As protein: CASSRRLAGDEETQYF.

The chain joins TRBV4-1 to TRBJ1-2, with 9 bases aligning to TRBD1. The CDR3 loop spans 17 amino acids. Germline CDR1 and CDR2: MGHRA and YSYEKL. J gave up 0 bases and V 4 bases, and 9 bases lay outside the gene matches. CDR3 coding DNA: TGCGCCAGCAGCCTCCGGGACAGGGACCGTACTAACTATGGCTACACCTTC. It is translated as CASSLRDRDRTNYGYTF.

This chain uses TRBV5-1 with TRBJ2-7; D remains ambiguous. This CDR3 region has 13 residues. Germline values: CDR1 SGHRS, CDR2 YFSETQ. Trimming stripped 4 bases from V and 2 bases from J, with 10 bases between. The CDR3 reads CASSPGVAYEQYF. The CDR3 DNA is TGCGCCAGCAGCCCAGGTGTGGCCTACGAGCAGTACTTC.

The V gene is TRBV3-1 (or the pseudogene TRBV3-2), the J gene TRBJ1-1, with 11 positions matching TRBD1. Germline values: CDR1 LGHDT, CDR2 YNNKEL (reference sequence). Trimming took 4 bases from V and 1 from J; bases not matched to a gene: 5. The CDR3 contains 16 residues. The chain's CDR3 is CASSPHGTGGNTEAFF. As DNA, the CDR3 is TGTGCCAGCAGCCCCCATGGGACAGGGGGGAACACTGAAGCTTTCTTT.

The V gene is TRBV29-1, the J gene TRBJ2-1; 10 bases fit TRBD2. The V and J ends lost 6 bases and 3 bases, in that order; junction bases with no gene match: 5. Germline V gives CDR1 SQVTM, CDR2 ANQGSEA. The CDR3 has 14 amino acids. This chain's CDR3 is CSVSPSGGYNEQFF. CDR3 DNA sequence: TGCAGCGTGAGCCCTAGCGGGGGCTACAATGAGCAGTTCTTC.

CDR3 in DNA: TGTGCCAGCAGCTTCGGGGTTGGCACTGAAGCTTTCTTT. Translating it yields CASSFGVGTEAFF. The chain is built from TRBV5-6 and TRBJ1-1, with D unclear. V dropped 2 bases and J dropped 4 bases, with 9 bases sitting between them. Per germline, CDR1 SGHDT and CDR2 YYEEEE. The CDR3 has 13 amino acids.

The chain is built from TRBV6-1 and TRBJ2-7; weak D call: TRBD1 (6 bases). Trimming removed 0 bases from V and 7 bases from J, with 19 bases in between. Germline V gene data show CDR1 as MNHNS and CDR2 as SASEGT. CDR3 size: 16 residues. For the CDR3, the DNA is TGTGCCAGCAGTGAAGCCTTGACAGGACAGCTTCGGGAGCAGTACTTC. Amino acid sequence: CASSEALTGQLREQYF.

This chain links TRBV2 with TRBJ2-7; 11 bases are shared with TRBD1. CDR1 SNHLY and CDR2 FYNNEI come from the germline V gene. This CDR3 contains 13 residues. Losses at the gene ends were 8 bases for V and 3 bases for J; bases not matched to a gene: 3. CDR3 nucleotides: TGTGCCAGCGGGGGGACAGGGGGCTACGAGCAGTACTTC. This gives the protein CASGGTGGYEQYF.

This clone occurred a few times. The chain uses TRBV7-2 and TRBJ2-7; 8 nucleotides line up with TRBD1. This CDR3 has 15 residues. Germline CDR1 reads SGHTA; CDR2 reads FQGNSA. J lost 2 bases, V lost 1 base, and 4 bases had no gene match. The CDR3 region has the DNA TGTGCCAGCAGCTTAGTTGGACAGGGCCCCTACGAGCAGTACTTC. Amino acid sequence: CASSLVGQGPYEQYF.

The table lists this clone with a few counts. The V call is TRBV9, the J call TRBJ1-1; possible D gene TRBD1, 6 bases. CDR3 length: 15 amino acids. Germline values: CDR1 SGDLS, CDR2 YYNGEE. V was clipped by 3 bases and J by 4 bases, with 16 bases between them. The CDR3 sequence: CASSAGGTVGTEAFF. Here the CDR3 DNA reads TGTGCCAGCAGCGCGGGGGGCACGGTGGGCACTGAAGCTTTCTTT.

CDR3 in amino acids: CASTETGKNNEQFF. CDR3 coding DNA: TGTGCCAGCACCGAGACAGGCAAAAACAATGAGCAGTTCTTC. This chain uses TRBV25-1 with TRBJ2-1; possibly TRBD1 for D (6 bases). This CDR3 region has 14 residues. Trimming shortened V by 7 bases and J by 5 bases, and 15 bases separated the two germline ends. Germline values: CDR1 MGHDK, CDR2 SYGVNS. Variable domain in full (rest from reference TRBV25-1 and TRBJ2-1): EADIYQTPRYLVIGTGKKITLECSQTMGHDKMYWYQQDPGMELHLIHYSYGVNSTEKGDLSSESTVSRIRTEHFPLTLESARPSHTSQYLCASTETGKNNEQFFGPGTRLTVL.

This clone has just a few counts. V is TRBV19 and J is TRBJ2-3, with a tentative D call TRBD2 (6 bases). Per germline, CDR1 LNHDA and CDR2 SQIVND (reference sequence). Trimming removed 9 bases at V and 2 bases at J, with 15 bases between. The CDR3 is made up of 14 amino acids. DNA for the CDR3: TGTGCCAGCACAAGGGCGGGACCCACAGATACGCAGTATTTT. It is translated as CASTRAGPTDTQYF. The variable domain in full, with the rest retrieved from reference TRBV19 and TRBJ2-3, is DGGITQSPKYLFRKEGQNVTLSCEQNLNHDAMYWYRQDPGQGLRLIYYSQIVNDFQKGDIAEGYSVSREKKESFPLTVTSAQKNPTAFYLCASTRAGPTDTQYFGPGTRLTVL.